Listed below are T cell receptor beta chains from one sample, sequenced in a study of identifying expanded T cells in peripheral blood. Only in-frame clones appear in the TCRdb table, and some are missing; sequencing was by immunoSEQ multiplex PCR. The sample has around 94,000 clones, 88% seen once. Sequencing was done on a sample of blood. The receptors here all came from a person aged 18 to 70 in good health. CDR3s include the opening cysteine and the closing phenylalanine or tryptophan. The order of the fields is clone size, CDR3 length, D gene, V gene, J gene, CDR3 DNA, CDR3 protein. A D gene is named only where the DNA matches it firmly. Rows may omit the clone size; those that give it use once, few, many or a size class.

clone_size: once; cdr3_length: 14; d_call: NA; v_call: TRBV13; j_call: TRBJ2-7; cdr3_nt: TGTGCCAGCAGCTTAGGTTGGGGAACCTACGAGCAGTACTTC; cdr3_aa: CASSLGWGTYEQYF
clone_size: NA; cdr3_length: 13; d_call: NA; v_call: TRBV9; j_call: TRBJ1-2; cdr3_nt: TGTGCCAGCAGCGTCTTAGAGGGCGGGGAATACACCTTC; cdr3_aa: CASSVLEGGEYTF
clone_size: once; cdr3_length: 16; d_call: NA; v_call: TRBV7-2; j_call: TRBJ1-2; cdr3_nt: TGTGCCAGCAGCTTTATAGCAGGGGAGTCGAACTATGGCTACACCTTC; cdr3_aa: CASSFIAGESNYGYTF
clone_size: NA; cdr3_length: 14; d_call: NA; v_call: TRBV9; j_call: TRBJ1-2; cdr3_nt: TGTGCCAGCAGCGCCCAGACACTTAACTATGGCTACACCTTC; cdr3_aa: CASSAQTLNYGYTF
clone_size: few; cdr3_length: 14; d_call: NA; v_call: TRBV28; j_call: TRBJ1-2; cdr3_nt: TGTGCCAGCGGAAGGCAGGGTTTGAACTATGGCTACACCTTC; cdr3_aa: CASGRQGLNYGYTF
clone_size: NA; cdr3_length: 14; d_call: NA; v_call: TRBV28; j_call: TRBJ2-3; cdr3_nt: TGTGCCAGCAGTGGCCGGGACAGCACAGATACGCAGTATTTT; cdr3_aa: CASSGRDSTDTQYF
clone_size: NA; cdr3_length: 16; d_call: TRBD1; v_call: TRBV29-1; j_call: TRBJ2-1; cdr3_nt: TGCAGCGTAGATGGACAGGGTCTGTTAGGTATCGATGAGCAGTTCTTC; cdr3_aa: CSVDGQGLLGIDEQFF
clone_size: NA; cdr3_length: 15; d_call: TRBD1; v_call: TRBV10-2; j_call: TRBJ2-7; cdr3_nt: TGCGCCAGCAGGGCGGGACAGGGCCTTACCTACGAGCAGTACTTC; cdr3_aa: CASRAGQGLTYEQYF
clone_size: NA; cdr3_length: 16; d_call: TRBD1; v_call: TRBV9; j_call: TRBJ2-1; cdr3_nt: TGTGCCAGCAGCGTAAGGGACAGAGGCCCTAGCACTGAGCAGTTCTTC; cdr3_aa: CASSVRDRGPSTEQFF
clone_size: NA; cdr3_length: 15; d_call: NA; v_call: TRBV5-1; j_call: TRBJ1-4; cdr3_nt: TGCGCCAGCAGCTCCCTTGGGGCGACTAATGAAAAACTGTTTTTT; cdr3_aa: CASSSLGATNEKLFF
clone_size: few; cdr3_length: 14; d_call: TRBD1; v_call: TRBV18; j_call: TRBJ2-7; cdr3_nt: TGTGCCAGCTCACCGGGGACAGGGGGCGATGAGCAGTACTTC; cdr3_aa: CASSPGTGGDEQYF
clone_size: NA; cdr3_length: 15; d_call: TRBD1; v_call: TRBV2; j_call: TRBJ2-7; cdr3_nt: TGTGCCAGCATCCCCGGGGGGACAGGGGCCTACGAGCAGTACTTC; cdr3_aa: CASIPGGTGAYEQYF
clone_size: NA; cdr3_length: 16; d_call: TRBD1; v_call: TRBV18; j_call: TRBJ1-4; cdr3_nt: TGTGCCAGCTCACCACCGTCGACAGGGGCCTCTGAAAAACTGTTTTTT; cdr3_aa: CASSPPSTGASEKLFF
clone_size: NA; cdr3_length: 13; d_call: NA; v_call: TRBV11-2; j_call: TRBJ2-7; cdr3_nt: TGTGCCAGCAGGAACTGGGGTATGTACGAGCAGTACTTC; cdr3_aa: CASRNWGMYEQYF
clone_size: NA; cdr3_length: 14; d_call: TRBD1; v_call: TRBV5-1; j_call: TRBJ1-1; cdr3_nt: TGCGCCAGCAGCTTGGCGGACAGGGTCACTGAAGCTTTCTTT; cdr3_aa: CASSLADRVTEAFF
clone_size: NA; cdr3_length: 15; d_call: TRBD2; v_call: TRBV6-4; j_call: TRBJ2-3; cdr3_nt: TGTGCCAGCAGCCTACTAGCGGGAGTTGATGATACGCAGTATTTT; cdr3_aa: CASSLLAGVDDTQYF
clone_size: NA; cdr3_length: 13; d_call: NA; v_call: TRBV5-4; j_call: TRBJ2-7; cdr3_nt: TGTGCCAGCAGCTTGGTAGTAGCCTACGAGCAGTACTTC; cdr3_aa: CASSLVVAYEQYF
clone_size: NA; cdr3_length: 14; d_call: TRBD2; v_call: TRBV19; j_call: TRBJ2-7; cdr3_nt: TGTGCCAGTACGAGTCGCGGGAGTATCAGCGAGCAGTACTTC; cdr3_aa: CASTSRGSISEQYF
clone_size: NA; cdr3_length: 15; d_call: TRBD2; v_call: TRBV5-1; j_call: TRBJ2-1; cdr3_nt: TGCGCCAGCAGCTTGTGGCCTAGCGGGGGAAATGAGCAGTTCTTC; cdr3_aa: CASSLWPSGGNEQFF
clone_size: NA; cdr3_length: 13; d_call: NA; v_call: TRBV2; j_call: TRBJ1-5; cdr3_nt: TGTGCCAGCAGTCCTCAGGCAAATCAGCCCCAGCATTTT; cdr3_aa: CASSPQANQPQHF